This T cell receptor beta chain was identified during a study of shared clonotypes between healthy human individuals. Study-level results: Non-shared clonotypes had lower generation probabilities than clonotypes shared by all four sorted-subset donors. Naive subsets tended to show greater estimated richness than memory subsets.

Healthy adults negative for HIV, lacking recent acute infections or vaccinations, served as donors. CDR3 length: 17 residues. Germline lookup yields CDR1 MGHRA and CDR2 YSYEKL. J gave up 6 bases and V 3 bases, and 12 bases lay outside the gene matches. Several immunoSEQ 96-well plates shared each subset's DNA, each plate a replicate. Libraries were prepared by immunoSEQ multiplex PCR; TCRdb keeps only in-frame clonotypes and omits some of them. The data contain around 2.3 million clones, approximately 94% of them seen just once; the ten biggest clones take up roughly 0.13%. With regard to this clone: Its antigen remains unidentified.

The sequence came from a man between 18 and 29 years old in good health. Sample: naive CD4+ T cells sorted from blood. Subset defined: CD45RA+ positively selected. The genes are TRBV4-1 and TRBJ2-7; 12 bases agree with TRBD2. CDR3 amino acids: CASSQAQASGGDGEQYF. The CDR3 DNA is TGCGCCAGCAGCCAGGCTCAGGCTAGCGGGGGGGATGGCGAGCAGTACTTC.